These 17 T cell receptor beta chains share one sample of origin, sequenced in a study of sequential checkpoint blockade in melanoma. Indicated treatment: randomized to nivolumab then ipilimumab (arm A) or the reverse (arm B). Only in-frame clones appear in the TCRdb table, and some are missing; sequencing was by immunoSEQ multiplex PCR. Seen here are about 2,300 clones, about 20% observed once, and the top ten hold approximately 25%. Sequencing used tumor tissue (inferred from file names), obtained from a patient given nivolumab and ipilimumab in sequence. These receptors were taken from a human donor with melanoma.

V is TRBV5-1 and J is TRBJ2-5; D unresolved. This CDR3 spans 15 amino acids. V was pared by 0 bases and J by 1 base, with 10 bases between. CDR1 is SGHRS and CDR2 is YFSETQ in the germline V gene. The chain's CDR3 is CASSLVERIQETQYF. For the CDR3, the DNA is TGCGCCAGCAGCTTGGTAGAAAGGATCCAAGAGACCCAGTACTTC. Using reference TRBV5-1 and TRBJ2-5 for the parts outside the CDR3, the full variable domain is KAGVTQTPRYLIKTRGQQVTLSCSPISGHRSVSWYQQTPGQGLQFLFEYFSETQRNKGNFPGRFSGRQFSNSRSEMNVSTLELGDSALYLCASSLVERIQETQYFGPGTRLLVL.

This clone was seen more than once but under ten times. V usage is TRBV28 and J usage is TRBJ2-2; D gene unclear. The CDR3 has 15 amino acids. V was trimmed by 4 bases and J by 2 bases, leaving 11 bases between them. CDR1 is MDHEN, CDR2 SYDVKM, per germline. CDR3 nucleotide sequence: TGTGCCAGCAGTTCAGGTCGACAAAACACCGGGGAGCTGTTTTTT. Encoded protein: CASSSGRQNTGELFF.

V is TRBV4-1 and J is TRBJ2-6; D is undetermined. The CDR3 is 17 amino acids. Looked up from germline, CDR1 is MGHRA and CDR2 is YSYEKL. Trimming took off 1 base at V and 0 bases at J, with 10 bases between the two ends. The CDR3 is CASSQGPWGSGANVLTF. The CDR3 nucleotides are TGCGCCAGCAGCCAAGGCCCCTGGGGCTCTGGGGCCAACGTCCTGACTTTC.

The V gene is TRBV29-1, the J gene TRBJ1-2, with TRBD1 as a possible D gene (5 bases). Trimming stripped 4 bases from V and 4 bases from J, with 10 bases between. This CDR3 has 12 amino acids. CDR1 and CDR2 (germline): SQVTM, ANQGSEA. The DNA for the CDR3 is TGCAGCGTTGCGGCCCAGGGCTATGGCTACACCTTC. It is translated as CSVAAQGYGYTF.

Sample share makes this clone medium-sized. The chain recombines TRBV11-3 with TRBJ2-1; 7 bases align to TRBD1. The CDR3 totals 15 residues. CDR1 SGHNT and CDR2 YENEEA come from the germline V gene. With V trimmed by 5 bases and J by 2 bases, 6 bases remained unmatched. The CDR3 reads CASSAYRGTYNEQFF. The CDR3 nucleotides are TGTGCCAGCAGCGCCTACAGGGGCACCTACAATGAGCAGTTCTTC. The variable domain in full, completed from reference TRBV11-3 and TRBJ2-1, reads EAGVVQSPRYKIIEKKQPVAFWCNPISGHNTLYWYLQNLGQGPELLIRYENEEAVDDSQLPKDRFSAERLKGVDSTLKIQPAELGDSAVYLCASSAYRGTYNEQFFGPGTRLTVL.

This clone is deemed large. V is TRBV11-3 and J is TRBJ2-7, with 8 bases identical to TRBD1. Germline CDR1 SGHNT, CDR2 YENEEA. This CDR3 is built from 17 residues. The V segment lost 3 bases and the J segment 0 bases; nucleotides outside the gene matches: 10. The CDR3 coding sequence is TGTGCCAGCAGCTTTACCAGGGGGCCCCCCAGCTCCTACGAGCAGTACGTC. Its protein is CASSFTRGPPSSYEQYV.

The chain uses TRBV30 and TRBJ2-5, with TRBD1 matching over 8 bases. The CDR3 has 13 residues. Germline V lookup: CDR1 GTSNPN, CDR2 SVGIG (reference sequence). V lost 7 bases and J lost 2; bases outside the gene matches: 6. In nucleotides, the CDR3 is TGTGCCTTACTCGGACAGGGACAAGAGACCCAGTACTTC. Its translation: CALLGQGQETQYF.

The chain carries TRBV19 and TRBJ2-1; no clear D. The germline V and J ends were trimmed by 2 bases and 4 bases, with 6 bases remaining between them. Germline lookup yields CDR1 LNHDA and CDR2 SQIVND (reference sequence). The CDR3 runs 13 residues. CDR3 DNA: TGTGCCAGTAGTATACAGCTTTACAATGAGCAGTTCTTC. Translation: CASSIQLYNEQFF. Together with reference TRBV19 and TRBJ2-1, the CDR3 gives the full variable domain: DGGITQSPKYLFRKEGQNVTLSCEQNLNHDAMYWYRQDPGQGLRLIYYSQIVNDFQKGDIAEGYSVSREKKESFPLTVTSAQKNPTAFYLCASSIQLYNEQFFGPGTRLTVL.

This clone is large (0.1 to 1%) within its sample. CDR3 coding DNA: TGTGCCAGCAGTGAGGATCGGGAAGAGACCCAGTACTTC. It is translated as CASSEDREETQYF. The rearrangement uses TRBV6-8 and TRBJ2-5; D unclear. Trimming pared 5 bases from V and 3 bases from J, leaving 10 bases between. Germline V gene data show CDR1 as MNHGY and CDR2 as SAAAGT. The CDR3 length is 13 residues.

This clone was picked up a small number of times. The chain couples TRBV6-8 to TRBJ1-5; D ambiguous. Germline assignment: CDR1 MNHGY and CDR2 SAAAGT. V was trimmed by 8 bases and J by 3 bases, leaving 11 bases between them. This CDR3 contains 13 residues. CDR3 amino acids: CASHRNFNQPQHF. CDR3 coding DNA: TGTGCCAGCCACCGAAACTTCAATCAGCCCCAGCATTTT.

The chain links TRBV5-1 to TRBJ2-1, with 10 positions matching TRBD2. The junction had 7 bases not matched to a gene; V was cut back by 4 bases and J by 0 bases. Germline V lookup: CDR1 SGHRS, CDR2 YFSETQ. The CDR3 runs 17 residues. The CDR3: CASSPGTSVPSYNEQFF. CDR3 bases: TGCGCCAGCAGCCCCGGGACTAGCGTCCCCTCCTACAATGAGCAGTTCTTC. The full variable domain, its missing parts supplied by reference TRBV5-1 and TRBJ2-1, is KAGVTQTPRYLIKTRGQQVTLSCSPISGHRSVSWYQQTPGQGLQFLFEYFSETQRNKGNFPGRFSGRQFSNSRSEMNVSTLELGDSALYLCASSPGTSVPSYNEQFFGPGTRLTVL.

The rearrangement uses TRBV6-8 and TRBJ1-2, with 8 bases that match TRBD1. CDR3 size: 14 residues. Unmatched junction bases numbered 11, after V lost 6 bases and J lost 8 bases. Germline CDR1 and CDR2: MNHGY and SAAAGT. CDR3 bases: TGTGCCAGCAGGCACCCAGGGGGGACAGGCGGCTACACCTTC. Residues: CASRHPGGTGGYTF.

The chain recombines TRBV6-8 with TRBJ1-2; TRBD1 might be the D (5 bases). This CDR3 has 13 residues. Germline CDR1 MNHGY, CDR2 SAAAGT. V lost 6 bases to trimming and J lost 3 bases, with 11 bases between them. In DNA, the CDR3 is TGTGCCAGCAGCCGCAGGGAGGACTATGGCTACACCTTC. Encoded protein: CASSRREDYGYTF.

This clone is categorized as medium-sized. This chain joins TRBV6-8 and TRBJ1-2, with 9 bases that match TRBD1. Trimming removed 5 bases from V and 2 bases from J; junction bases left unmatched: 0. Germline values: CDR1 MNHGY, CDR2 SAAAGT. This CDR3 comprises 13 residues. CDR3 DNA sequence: TGTGCCAGCAGTGGACAGGGGAACTATGGCTACACCTTC. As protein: CASSGQGNYGYTF.

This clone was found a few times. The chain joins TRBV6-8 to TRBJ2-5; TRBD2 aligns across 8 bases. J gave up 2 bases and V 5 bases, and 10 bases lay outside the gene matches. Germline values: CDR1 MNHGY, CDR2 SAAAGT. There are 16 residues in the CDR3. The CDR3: CASSILAGTTQETQYF. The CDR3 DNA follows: TGTGCCAGCAGTATCTTAGCGGGAACGACTCAAGAGACCCAGTACTTC.

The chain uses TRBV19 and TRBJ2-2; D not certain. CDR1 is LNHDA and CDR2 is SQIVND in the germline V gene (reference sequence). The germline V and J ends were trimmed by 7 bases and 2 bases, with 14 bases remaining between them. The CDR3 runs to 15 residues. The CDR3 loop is CASKTMSPNTGELFF. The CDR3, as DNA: TGTGCCAGTAAAACTATGTCCCCTAACACCGGGGAGCTGTTTTTT.

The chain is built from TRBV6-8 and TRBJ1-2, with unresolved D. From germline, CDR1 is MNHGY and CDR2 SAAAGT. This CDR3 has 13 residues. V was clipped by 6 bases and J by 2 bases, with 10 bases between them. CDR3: CASSFGVNYGYTF. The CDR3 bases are TGTGCCAGCAGCTTCGGGGTGAACTATGGCTACACCTTC.